The 25 T cell receptor beta chains in this list originate from one sample, sequenced in a study of blood T cell repertoires in COVID-19. The table came from immunoSEQ multiplex PCR; TCRdb's copy has only in-frame clones and leaves some out. In the table there are roughly 440,000 clones, about nine tenths of which are singletons. Sequences were obtained from peripheral blood. The receptors shown here come from a woman between 45 and 60 years old with COVID-19, enrolled during active disease.

The chain links TRBV15 to TRBJ2-7; TRBD2 is a possible D gene (6 bases). Germline CDR1 is LNHNV and CDR2 is YYDKDF (reference sequence). The V and J ends lost 5 bases and 1 base respectively, with 15 bases between them. The CDR3 extends over 15 amino acids. The CDR3: CATSEPGLQSYEQYF. DNA for the CDR3: TGTGCCACCAGCGAACCGGGACTGCAATCCTACGAGCAGTACTTC. Drawing the rest from reference TRBV15 and TRBJ2-7, the complete variable domain is DAMVIQNPRYQVTQFGKPVTLSCSQTLNHNVMYWYQQKSSQAPKLLFHYYDKDFNNEADTPDNFQSRRPNTSFCFLDIRSPGLGDTAMYLCATSEPGLQSYEQYFGPGTRLTVT.

The V call is TRBV5-6, the J call TRBJ2-6, with a possible D match to TRBD1 (6 bases). Trimming stripped 2 bases from V and 4 bases from J, with 10 bases between. The CDR3 loop spans 15 amino acids. The germline V gene encodes CDR1 SGHDT and CDR2 YYEEEE. DNA of the CDR3: TGTGCCAGCAGCTTACAGGGAGCCGGGGCCAACGTCCTGACTTTC. Its translation: CASSLQGAGANVLTF.

The chain joins TRBV4-1 to TRBJ1-2; TRBD1 matches at 9 bases. CDR3 length: 15 residues. Trimming removed 0 bases from V and 6 bases from J; junction bases left unmatched: 5. The germline V gene encodes CDR1 MGHRA and CDR2 YSYEKL. The CDR3 DNA reads as TGCGCCAGCAGCCAAGATGTCACAGGGGGCGATGGCTACACCTTC. This encodes CASSQDVTGGDGYTF.

V is TRBV2 and J is TRBJ1-1, with a weak D call TRBD1 (5 bases). Trimming removed 6 bases from V and 3 bases from J, with 14 bases in between. This CDR3 is built from 14 residues. From germline, CDR1 is SNHLY and CDR2 FYNNEI. CDR3 sequence (DNA): TGTGCCAGCAGGACCCCGACAGCCTACACTGAAGCTTTCTTT. Protein sequence: CASRTPTAYTEAFF.

The CDR3 sequence is CASSPPFDRGARGYTF. For the CDR3, the DNA is TGTGCCAGCTCACCACCCTTCGACAGGGGCGCTAGGGGCTACACCTTC. The chain employs TRBV18 and TRBJ1-2; 8 bases align to TRBD1. Trimming at V came to 0 bases and at J to 8 bases, leaving 11 bases not matched to a gene. Germline values: CDR1 KGHSH, CDR2 LQKENI. The CDR3 runs 16 residues.

The V call is TRBV5-4, the J call TRBJ1-2; 7 nucleotides agree with TRBD1. Germline values: CDR1 SGHNT, CDR2 YYREEE (reference sequence). V lost 4 bases to trimming and J lost 4 bases; unmatched junction nucleotides: 7. The CDR3 length is 14 residues. CDR3: CASSLDRAAYGYTF. Written as DNA, the CDR3 is TGTGCCAGCAGCCTTGACAGGGCAGCCTATGGCTACACCTTC.

On this clone: The sample contains more than one DNA sequence encoding this CDR3. This chain joins TRBV12-3 or TRBV12-4 and TRBJ1-1; TRBD1 matches 7 bases. V lost 4 bases, J lost 5 bases, and 1 base stayed unmatched. The CDR3 totals 12 residues. As DNA, the CDR3 is TGTGCCAGCAGTTCAGGGGGGACTGAAGCTTTCTTT. Amino acids: CASSSGGTEAFF.

This chain links TRBV7-9 with TRBJ2-4; TRBD2 aligns across 11 bases. Germline assignment: CDR1 SEHNR and CDR2 FQNEAQ (reference sequence). This CDR3 is built from 14 residues. Losses at the gene ends were 5 bases for V and 6 bases for J; bases not matched to a gene: 3. CDR3 coding DNA: TGTGCCAGCAGCGAGACTAGCGGGGCAAACATTCAGTACTTC. Translated: CASSETSGANIQYF.

V is TRBV3-1 (or the pseudogene TRBV3-2) and J is TRBJ1-2; 7 nucleotides align to TRBD1. V lost 3 bases, J lost 5 bases, and 0 bases stayed unmatched. This CDR3 is 12 amino acids long. Germline assignment: CDR1 LGHDT and CDR2 YNNKEL (reference sequence). The CDR3 loop reads CASSQGQYGYTF. The CDR3 DNA sequence: TGTGCCAGCAGCCAGGGACAGTATGGCTACACCTTC.

The chain carries TRBV15 and TRBJ1-2; possible D gene TRBD1, 5 bases. The CDR3 has 16 residues. Germline CDR1 is LNHNV and CDR2 is YYDKDF (reference sequence). V was clipped by 1 base and J by 4 bases, with 16 bases between them. The CDR3 loop reads CATSRGGTSAAYGYTF. The DNA for the CDR3 is TGTGCCACCAGCAGAGGCGGGACCAGCGCGGCCTATGGCTACACCTTC.

The chain employs TRBV28 and TRBJ2-7; tentatively, D is TRBD2 (5 bases). Germline values: CDR1 MDHEN, CDR2 SYDVKM. The CDR3 contains 14 residues. Trimming removed 2 bases from V and 7 bases from J, with 15 bases in between. CDR3 region: CASSLRSGIGEQYF. In DNA form, the CDR3 reads TGTGCCAGCAGTTTACGCTCCGGGATAGGGGAGCAGTACTTC.

This chain joins TRBV19 and TRBJ1-1, with D possibly being TRBD1 (5 bases). With 5 bases removed from V and 5 bases from J, the gap between germline ends came to 18 bases. This CDR3 region has 15 residues. CDR1 is LNHDA and CDR2 is SQIVND in the germline V gene (reference sequence). The CDR3 loop is CASSPGGESGTEAFF. Written as DNA, the CDR3 is TGTGCCAGTAGTCCTGGGGGGGAATCGGGTACTGAAGCTTTCTTT.

This chain uses TRBV30 with TRBJ1-1; tentatively, D is TRBD1 (6 bases). V shed 1 base and J shed 1 base, with 10 bases lying between them. The CDR3 spans 14 residues. Germline-derived CDR1 and CDR2 are GTSNPN and SVGIG (reference sequence). The CDR3 region has the DNA TGTGCCTGGAGTGACAGGGTAGGGAACACTGAAGCTTTCTTT. This codes for CAWSDRVGNTEAFF.

Regarding this clone: One end of the junction varies from germline; a read error may be responsible. The chain employs TRBV14 and TRBJ2-5; 8 positions match TRBD1. CDR3 size: 15 residues. The germline CDR1 and CDR2 sequences are SGHDN and FVKESK. Here the CDR3 DNA reads TGTGCCAGCAGCCGGGGACAGGCAGACCAGGAGACCCAGTACTTC. Protein: CASSRGQADQETQYF.

The chain employs TRBV12-5 and TRBJ2-3; 8 bases fit TRBD1. V gave up 5 bases and J gave up 3 bases; unmatched junction bases: 7. The CDR3 contains 15 residues. Germline assignment: CDR1 LGHNT and CDR2 FRNRAP. The chain's CDR3 is CASGPGQGRTDTQYF. The CDR3 DNA sequence: TGTGCTAGTGGTCCTGGACAGGGTCGTACAGATACGCAGTATTTT.

This clone came up a few times. The chain recombines TRBV5-1 with TRBJ1-2; 10 positions agree with TRBD1. The CDR3 runs 15 residues. The V segment lost 8 bases and the J segment 8 bases; nucleotides outside the gene matches: 15. The germline gives CDR1 SGHRS, CDR2 YFSETQ. Written as DNA, the CDR3 is TGCGCCAGTAAGAATCAGGGACAGGGGATAGAAGGCTACACCTTC. Translated: CASKNQGQGIEGYTF.

The chain links TRBV7-8 to TRBJ1-6; 7 bases fit TRBD1. V lost 3 bases and J lost 2; bases outside the gene matches: 7. Germline V lookup: CDR1 SGHVS, CDR2 FQNEAQ. CDR3 length: 17 residues. The CDR3 protein is CASSFRQGVTYNSPLHF. CDR3 DNA: TGTGCCAGCAGCTTCCGACAGGGAGTCACCTATAATTCACCCCTCCACTTT.

Concerning this clone itself: It is likely a read error: a sequence one base away is far more abundant. The chain carries TRBV25-1 and TRBJ1-2, with D perhaps matching TRBD1 (6 bases). V gave up 1 base and J gave up 0 bases, with 6 bases separating them. Germline values: CDR1 MGHDK, CDR2 SYGVNS. The CDR3 runs to 14 residues. The CDR3 loop reads CASSEWTANYGYTF. The CDR3 bases are TGTGCCAGCAGTGAATGGACAGCTAACTATGGCTACACCTTC.

The chain recombines TRBV19 with TRBJ1-2; tentatively, D is TRBD1 (5 bases). Trimming pared 5 bases from V and 2 bases from J, leaving 12 bases between. The germline CDR1 and CDR2 sequences are LNHDA and SQIVND (reference sequence). The CDR3 is made up of 14 amino acids. CDR3 protein: CASSDMGGNYGYTF. The CDR3 DNA reads TGTGCCAGTAGTGATATGGGGGGAAACTATGGCTACACCTTC.

The CDR3 here is CASSQKGTGRSYEQYF. In nucleotides, the CDR3 is TGTGCCAGCAGCCAAAAGGGGACAGGGCGGTCGTACGAGCAGTACTTC. The chain carries TRBV4-2 and TRBJ2-7; the match to TRBD1 covers 9 bases. Trimming at V came to 2 bases and at J to 4 bases, leaving 9 bases not matched to a gene. Germline-derived CDR1 and CDR2 are LGHNA and YNFKEQ. This CDR3 spans 16 amino acids.

The chain uses TRBV5-1 and TRBJ1-1, with TRBD1 identical over 9 bases. V lost 0 bases and J lost 2; bases outside the gene matches: 8. This CDR3 contains 17 residues. CDR1 SGHRS and CDR2 YFSETQ come from the germline V gene. The CDR3 nucleotides are TGCGCCAGCAGCTTGGCCACTACGGGACAGGGAAACACTGAAGCTTTCTTT. It yields the protein CASSLATTGQGNTEAFF. Variable domain in full (rest from reference TRBV5-1 and TRBJ1-1): KAGVTQTPRYLIKTRGQQVTLSCSPISGHRSVSWYQQTPGQGLQFLFEYFSETQRNKGNFPGRFSGRQFSNSRSEMNVSTLELGDSALYLCASSLATTGQGNTEAFFGQGTRLTVV.

J is TRBJ2-2 and V is TRBV30; TRBD2 matches at 7 bases. Germline V gene data show CDR1 as GTSNPN and CDR2 as SVGIG (reference sequence). The CDR3 totals 15 residues. J was trimmed by 4 bases and V by 0 bases; bases with no gene match: 5. The CDR3 is CAWSVTAGRTGELFF. The DNA for the CDR3 is TGTGCCTGGAGTGTTACAGCGGGGCGCACCGGGGAGCTGTTTTTT.

V and J are TRBV12-3 or TRBV12-4 and TRBJ2-7; 7 nucleotides align to TRBD1. This CDR3 contains 13 residues. With V trimmed by 8 bases and J by 6 bases, 10 bases remained unmatched. The CDR3 loop reads CASAIATGSEQYF. The CDR3 DNA is TGTGCCAGCGCAATCGCGACAGGGTCCGAGCAGTACTTC.

The J gene is TRBJ1-2, the V gene TRBV18; 11 nucleotides align to TRBD1. Germline CDR1 and CDR2: KGHSH and LQKENI. Trimming took 5 bases from V and 3 from J; bases not matched to a gene: 5. The CDR3 spans 15 residues. CDR3 protein: CASSAGTGGDYGYTF. The CDR3, as DNA: TGTGCCAGCTCAGCCGGGACAGGGGGAGACTATGGCTACACCTTC.

V gene TRBV7-2 combines with J gene TRBJ1-5; D is perhaps TRBD1 (5 bases). The CDR3 loop spans 13 amino acids. CDR1 and CDR2 from the germline V gene are SGHTA and FQGNSA. V gave up 4 bases and J gave up 6 bases, with 10 bases separating them. CDR3 amino acids: CASSWGGRQPQHF. For the CDR3, the DNA is TGTGCCAGCAGCTGGGGGGGTCGTCAGCCCCAGCATTTT.